These 5 T cell receptor beta chains were sequenced from one sample in a study of blood T cells in healthy people across ages. Alongside a J-beta primer mix, a sample-barcoded 5' primer served in a second PCR lasting roughly 7 to 11 cycles. TCRdb re-called the 5' RACE reads through MiXCR, storing one row per CDR3 protein. The table lists approximately 850,000 distinct CDR3 sequences, roughly 44% of them singletons. The sample comprised blood. Source of these receptors: a man aged 55 to 70 in good health.

This clonotype turned up a few times. The chain's CDR3 is CASSQEMRGSYEQYF. CDR3 coding DNA: TGCGCCAGCAGCCAAGAAATGAGGGGTTCCTACGAGCAGTACTTC. The rearrangement links TRBV4-3 to TRBJ2-7, with D tentatively TRBD1 or TRBD2 (5 bases each). The CDR3 runs to 15 residues. Trimming stripped 0 bases from V and 1 base from J, with 10 bases between. CDR1 is LGHNA, CDR2 YSLEER, per germline.

This clonotype has a handful of counts. This rearrangement joins TRBV4-3 to TRBJ2-7, with unresolved D. Germline CDR1 LGHNA, CDR2 YSLEER. Trimming removed 0 bases from V and 0 bases from J, with 9 bases in between. CDR3 length equals 15 residues. The CDR3 bases are TGCGCCAGCAGCCAAGAAACAGCCAGCTCCTACGAGCAGTACTTC. Protein product: CASSQETASSYEQYF.

The V and J genes are TRBV5-1 and TRBJ2-1, with D possibly TRBD2 on 6 matching bases. This CDR3 has 15 amino acids. Per the germline V gene, CDR1 is SGHRS and CDR2 is YFSETQ. V lost 0 bases and J 8 bases, leaving 15 bases between the germline ends. The CDR3 nucleotides are TGCGCCAGCAGCTTGGTCTCGGGGAGGCAGGATGAGCAGTTCTTC. Translating gives CASSLVSGRQDEQFF.

CDR3 amino acids: CASSVGLRDGYTF. Written as DNA, the CDR3 is TGTGCCAGCAGCGTAGGCCTGAGGGATGGCTACACCTTC. The chain is built from TRBV9 and TRBJ1-2; D gene ambiguous. V was cut by 0 bases and J by 6 bases, with 9 bases left in between. CDR1 and CDR2 from the germline V gene are SGDLS and YYNGEE. The CDR3 has 13 residues.

This clonotype was counted once. This sequence joins TRBV11-3 and TRBJ2-3, with TRBD2 as a possible D gene (7 bases). The germline V gene has CDR1 SGHNT and CDR2 YENEEA. The ends were cut back, 5 bases at V and 3 bases at J, with 24 bases in the middle. The CDR3 sequence is 18 residues long. CDR3 residues: CASSPRLGGASKTDTQYF. In DNA, the CDR3 is TGTGCCAGCAGCCCTAGGTTAGGGGGGGCCTCAAAGACAGATACGCAGTATTTT.